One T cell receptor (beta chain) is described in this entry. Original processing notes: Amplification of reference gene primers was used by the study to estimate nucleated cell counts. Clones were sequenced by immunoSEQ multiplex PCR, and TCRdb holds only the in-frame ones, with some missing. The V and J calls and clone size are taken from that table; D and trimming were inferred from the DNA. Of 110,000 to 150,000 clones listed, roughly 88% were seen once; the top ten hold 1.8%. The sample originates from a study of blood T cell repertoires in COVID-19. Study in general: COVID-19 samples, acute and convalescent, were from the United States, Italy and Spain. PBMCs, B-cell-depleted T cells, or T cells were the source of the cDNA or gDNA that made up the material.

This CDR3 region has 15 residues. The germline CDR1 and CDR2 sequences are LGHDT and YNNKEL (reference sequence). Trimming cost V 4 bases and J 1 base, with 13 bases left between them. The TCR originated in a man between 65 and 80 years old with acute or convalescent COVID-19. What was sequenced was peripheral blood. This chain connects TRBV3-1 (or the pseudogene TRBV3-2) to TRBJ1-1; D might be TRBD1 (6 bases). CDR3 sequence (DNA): TGTGCCAGCAGCCGCTTGGGGGCGTCGAACACTGAAGCTTTCTTT. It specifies CASSRLGASNTEAFF.